The present T cell receptor (beta chain) was sequenced within a study of blood T cell repertoires in COVID-19. Whole-study context: Researchers got acute and convalescent COVID-19 samples from the United States, Italy and Spain. Sample material is recorded as cDNA or gDNA derived from T cells, B-cell-depleted T cells, or PBMCs.

Study processing details: Quantification of nucleated cells was approximated via reference gene primer amplification. TCRdb keeps only in-frame clones here, not all; method: immunoSEQ multiplex PCR. V, J and clone size reflect that table, while D and trimming were determined from the DNA. The sample comprises 86,000 or so clones, more than 60% of which are singletons, and roughly 10% rests with the top ten. The CDR3 is made up of 15 amino acids. V trimming: 3 bases; J trimming: 6 bases; junction bases outside the gene matches: 6. Germline CDR1 and CDR2: ENHRY and SYGVKD. The receptor was derived from a man in his 70s with acute or convalescent COVID-19. The J gene is TRBJ2-1, the V gene TRBV10-3; 9 positions agree with TRBD2. The sample taken for sequencing was peripheral blood. The CDR3 spells CAISDRGGASNEQFF. DNA for the CDR3: TGTGCCATCAGTGACCGCGGGGGGGCGAGCAATGAGCAGTTCTTC.